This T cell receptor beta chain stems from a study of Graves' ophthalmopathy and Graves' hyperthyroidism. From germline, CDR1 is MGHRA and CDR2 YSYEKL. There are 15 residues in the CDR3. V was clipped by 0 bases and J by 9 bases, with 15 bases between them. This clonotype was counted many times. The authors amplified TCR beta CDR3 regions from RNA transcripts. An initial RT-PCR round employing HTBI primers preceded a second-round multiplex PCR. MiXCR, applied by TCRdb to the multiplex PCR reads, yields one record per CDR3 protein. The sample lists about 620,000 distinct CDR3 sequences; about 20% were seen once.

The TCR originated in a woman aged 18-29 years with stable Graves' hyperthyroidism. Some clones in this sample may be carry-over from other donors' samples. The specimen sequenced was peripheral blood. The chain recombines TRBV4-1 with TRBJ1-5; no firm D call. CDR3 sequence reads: CASSQDTAEKRPQHF. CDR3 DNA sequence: TGCGCCAGCAGCCAAGATACGGCAGAGAAACGGCCCCAGCATTTT.